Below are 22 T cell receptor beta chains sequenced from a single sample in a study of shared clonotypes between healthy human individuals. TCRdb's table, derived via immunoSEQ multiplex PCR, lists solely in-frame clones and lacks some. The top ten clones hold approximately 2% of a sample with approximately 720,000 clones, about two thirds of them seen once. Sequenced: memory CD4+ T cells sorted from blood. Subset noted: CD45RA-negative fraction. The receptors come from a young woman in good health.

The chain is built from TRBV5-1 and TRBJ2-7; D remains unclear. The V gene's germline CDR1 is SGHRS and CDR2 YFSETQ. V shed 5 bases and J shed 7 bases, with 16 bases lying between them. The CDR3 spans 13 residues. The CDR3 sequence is CASSFDQFGEQYF. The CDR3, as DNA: TGCGCCAGCAGTTTTGACCAATTTGGGGAGCAGTACTTC.

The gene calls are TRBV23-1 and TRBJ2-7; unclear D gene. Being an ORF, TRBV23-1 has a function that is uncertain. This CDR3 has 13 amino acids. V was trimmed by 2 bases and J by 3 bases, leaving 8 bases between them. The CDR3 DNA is TGCGCCAGCAGTCAAATGGAACACTACGAGCAGTACTTC. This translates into CASSQMEHYEQYF.

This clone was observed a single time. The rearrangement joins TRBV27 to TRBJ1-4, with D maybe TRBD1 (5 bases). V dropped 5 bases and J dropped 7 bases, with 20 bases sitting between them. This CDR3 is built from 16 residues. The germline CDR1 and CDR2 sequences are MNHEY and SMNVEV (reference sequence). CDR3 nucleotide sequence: TGTGCCAGCAGTCCCATCCCGGGGCCTCACGGTGAAAAACTGTTTTTT. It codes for CASSPIPGPHGEKLFF. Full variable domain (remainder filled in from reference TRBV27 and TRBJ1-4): EAQVTQNPRYLITVTGKKLTVTCSQNMNHEYMSWYRQDPGLGLRQIYYSMNVEVTDKGDVPEGYKVSRKEKRNFPLILESPSPNQTSLYFCASSPIPGPHGEKLFFGSGTQLSVL.

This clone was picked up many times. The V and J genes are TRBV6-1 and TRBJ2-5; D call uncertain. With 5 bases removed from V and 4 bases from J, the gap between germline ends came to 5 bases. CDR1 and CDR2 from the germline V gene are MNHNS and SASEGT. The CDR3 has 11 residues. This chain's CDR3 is CASSHGETQYF. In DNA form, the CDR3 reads TGTGCCAGCAGTCACGGAGAGACCCAGTACTTC.

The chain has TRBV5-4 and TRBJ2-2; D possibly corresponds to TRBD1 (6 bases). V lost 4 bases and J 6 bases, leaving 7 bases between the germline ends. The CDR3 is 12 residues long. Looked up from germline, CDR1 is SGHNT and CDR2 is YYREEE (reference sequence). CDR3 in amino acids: CASSQGSGELFF. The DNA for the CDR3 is TGTGCCAGCAGCCAGGGGTCCGGGGAGCTGTTTTTT.

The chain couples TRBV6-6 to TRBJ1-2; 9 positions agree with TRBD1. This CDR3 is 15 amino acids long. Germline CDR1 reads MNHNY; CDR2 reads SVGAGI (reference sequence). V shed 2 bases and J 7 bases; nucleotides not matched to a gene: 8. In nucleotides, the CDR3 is TGTGCCAGCAGTTACCCTTCGGGACAGGGAAGTGGCTACACCTTC. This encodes CASSYPSGQGSGYTF.

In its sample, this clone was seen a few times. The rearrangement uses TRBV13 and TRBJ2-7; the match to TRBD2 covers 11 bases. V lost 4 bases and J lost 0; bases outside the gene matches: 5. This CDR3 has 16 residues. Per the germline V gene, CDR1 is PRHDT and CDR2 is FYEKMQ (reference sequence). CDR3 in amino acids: CASSSRTSGLSYEQYF. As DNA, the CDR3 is TGTGCCAGCAGCTCCAGGACTAGCGGGCTCTCCTACGAGCAGTACTTC.

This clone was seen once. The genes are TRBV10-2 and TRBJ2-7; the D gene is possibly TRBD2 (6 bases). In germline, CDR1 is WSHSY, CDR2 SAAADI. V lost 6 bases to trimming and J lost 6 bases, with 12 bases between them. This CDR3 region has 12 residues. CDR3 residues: CASRGSGAEQYF. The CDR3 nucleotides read TGCGCCAGCAGGGGTTCGGGAGCCGAGCAGTACTTC.

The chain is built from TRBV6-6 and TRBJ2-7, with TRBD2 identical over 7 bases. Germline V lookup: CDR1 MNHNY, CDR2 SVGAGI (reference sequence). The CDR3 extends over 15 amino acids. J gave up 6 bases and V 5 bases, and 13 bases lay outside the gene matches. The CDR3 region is CASSPPGGRATEQYF. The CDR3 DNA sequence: TGTGCCAGCAGTCCCCCTGGGGGGAGGGCCACCGAGCAGTACTTC.

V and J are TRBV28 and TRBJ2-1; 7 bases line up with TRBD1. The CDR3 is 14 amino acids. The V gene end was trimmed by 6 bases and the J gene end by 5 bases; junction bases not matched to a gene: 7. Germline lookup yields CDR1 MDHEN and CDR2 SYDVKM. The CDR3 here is CASSLTGNHNEQFF. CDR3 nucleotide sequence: TGTGCCAGCAGCCTGACAGGGAACCACAATGAGCAGTTCTTC.

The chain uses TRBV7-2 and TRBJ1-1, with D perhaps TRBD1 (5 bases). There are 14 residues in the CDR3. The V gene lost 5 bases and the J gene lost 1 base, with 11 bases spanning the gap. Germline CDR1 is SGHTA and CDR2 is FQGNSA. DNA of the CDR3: TGTGCCAGCAGCGGACCGGGGACGAACACTGAAGCTTTCTTT. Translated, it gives CASSGPGTNTEAFF.

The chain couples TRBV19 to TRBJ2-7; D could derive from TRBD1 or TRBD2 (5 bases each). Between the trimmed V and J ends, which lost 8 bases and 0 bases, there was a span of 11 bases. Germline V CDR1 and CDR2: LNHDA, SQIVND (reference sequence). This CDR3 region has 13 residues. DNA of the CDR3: TGTGCCAGTGGGACCTTGGTCTCCTACGAGCAGTACTTC. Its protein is CASGTLVSYEQYF.

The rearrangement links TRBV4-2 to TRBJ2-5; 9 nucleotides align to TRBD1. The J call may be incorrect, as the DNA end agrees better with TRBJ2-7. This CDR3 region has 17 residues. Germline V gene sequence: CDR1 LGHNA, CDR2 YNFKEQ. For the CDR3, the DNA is TGTGCCAGCAGCCCGGACAGGGGCAGGGGAAAAGACTACGAGCAGTACTTC. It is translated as CASSPDRGRGKDYEQYF.

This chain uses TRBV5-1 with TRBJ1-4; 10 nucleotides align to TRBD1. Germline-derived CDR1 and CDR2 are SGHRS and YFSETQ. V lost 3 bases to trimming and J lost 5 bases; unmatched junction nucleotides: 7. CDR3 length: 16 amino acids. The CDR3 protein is CASSSRGQGLNEKLFF. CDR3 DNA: TGCGCCAGCAGCTCCCGGGGACAGGGGTTGAATGAAAAACTGTTTTTT.

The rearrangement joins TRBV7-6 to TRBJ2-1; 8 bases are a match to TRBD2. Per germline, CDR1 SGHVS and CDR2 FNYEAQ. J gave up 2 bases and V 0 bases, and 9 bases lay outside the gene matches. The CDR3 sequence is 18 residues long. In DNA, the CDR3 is TGTGCCAGCAGCTTAGCGGTATCGAGCGGGAGTACCTACAATGAGCAGTTCTTC. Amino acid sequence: CASSLAVSSGSTYNEQFF. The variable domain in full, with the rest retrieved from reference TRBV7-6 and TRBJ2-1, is GAGVSQSPRYKVTKRGQDVALRCDPISGHVSLYWYRQALGQGPEFLTYFNYEAQQDKSGLPNDRFSAERPEGSISTLTIQRTEQRDSAMYRCASSLAVSSGSTYNEQFFGPGTRLTVL.

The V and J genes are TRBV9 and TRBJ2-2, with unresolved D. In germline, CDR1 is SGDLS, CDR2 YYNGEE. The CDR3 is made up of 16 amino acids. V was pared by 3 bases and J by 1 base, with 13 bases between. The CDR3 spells CASSALAALNTGELFF. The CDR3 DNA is TGTGCCAGCAGCGCCCTGGCAGCGTTGAACACCGGGGAGCTGTTTTTT.

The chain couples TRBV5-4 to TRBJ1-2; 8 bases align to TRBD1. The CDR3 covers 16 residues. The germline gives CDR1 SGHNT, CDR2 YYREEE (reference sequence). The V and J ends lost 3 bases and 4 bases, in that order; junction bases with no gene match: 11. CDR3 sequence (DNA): TGTGCCAGCAGCTCCAACCCGGGACAGGTTTTCTATGGCTACACCTTC. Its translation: CASSSNPGQVFYGYTF.

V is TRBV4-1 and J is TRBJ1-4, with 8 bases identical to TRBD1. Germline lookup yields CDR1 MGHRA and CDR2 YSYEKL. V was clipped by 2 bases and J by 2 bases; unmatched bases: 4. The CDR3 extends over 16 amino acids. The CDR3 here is CASSQQGASTNEKLFF. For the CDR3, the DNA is TGCGCCAGCAGCCAACAGGGGGCGAGTACTAATGAAAAACTGTTTTTT.

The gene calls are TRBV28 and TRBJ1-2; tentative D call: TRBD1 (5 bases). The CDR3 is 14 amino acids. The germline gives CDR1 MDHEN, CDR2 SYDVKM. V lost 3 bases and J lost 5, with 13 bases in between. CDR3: CASSFRSRVYGYTF. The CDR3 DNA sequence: TGTGCCAGCAGTTTCCGGTCCAGGGTGTATGGCTACACCTTC.

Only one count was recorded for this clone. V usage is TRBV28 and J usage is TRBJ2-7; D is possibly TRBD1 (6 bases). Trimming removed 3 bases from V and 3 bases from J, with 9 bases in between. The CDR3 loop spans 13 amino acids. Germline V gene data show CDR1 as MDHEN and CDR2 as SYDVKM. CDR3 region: CASSFVQGYEQYF. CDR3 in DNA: TGTGCCAGCAGTTTTGTACAGGGCTACGAGCAGTACTTC.

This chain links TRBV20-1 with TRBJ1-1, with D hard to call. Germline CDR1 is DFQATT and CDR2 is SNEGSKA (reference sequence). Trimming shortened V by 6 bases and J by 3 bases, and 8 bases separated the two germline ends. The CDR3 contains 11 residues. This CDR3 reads CSAPTDTEAFF. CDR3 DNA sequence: TGCAGTGCCCCGACGGACACTGAAGCTTTCTTT.

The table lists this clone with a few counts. The chain's CDR3 is CASSLITSRSTGELFF. The CDR3 DNA follows: TGTGCCAGCAGTTTAATCACTAGCAGATCCACCGGGGAGCTGTTTTTT. This chain joins TRBV27 and TRBJ2-2; D may be TRBD2 (6 bases). The germline gives CDR1 MNHEY, CDR2 SMNVEV (reference sequence). The CDR3 runs to 16 residues. V was cut by 2 bases and J by 4 bases, with 14 bases left in between.